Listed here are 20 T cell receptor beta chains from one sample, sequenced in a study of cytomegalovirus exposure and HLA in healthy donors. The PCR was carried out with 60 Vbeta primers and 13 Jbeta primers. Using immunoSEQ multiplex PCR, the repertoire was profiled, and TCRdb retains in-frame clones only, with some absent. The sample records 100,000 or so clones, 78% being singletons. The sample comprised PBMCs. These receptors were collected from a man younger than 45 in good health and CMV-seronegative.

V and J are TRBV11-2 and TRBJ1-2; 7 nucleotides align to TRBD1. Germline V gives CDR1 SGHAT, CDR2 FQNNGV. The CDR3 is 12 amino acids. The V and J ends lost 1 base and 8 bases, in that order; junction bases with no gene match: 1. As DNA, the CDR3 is TGTGCCAGCAGCTTAGCAGGGGGAGGCTACACCTTC. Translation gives CASSLAGGGYTF. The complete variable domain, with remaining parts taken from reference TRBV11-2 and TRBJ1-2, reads EAGVAQSPRYKIIEKRQSVAFWCNPISGHATLYWYQQILGQGPKLLIQFQNNGVVDDSQLPKDRFSAERLKGVDSTLKIQPAKLEDSAVYLCASSLAGGGYTFGSGTRLTVV.

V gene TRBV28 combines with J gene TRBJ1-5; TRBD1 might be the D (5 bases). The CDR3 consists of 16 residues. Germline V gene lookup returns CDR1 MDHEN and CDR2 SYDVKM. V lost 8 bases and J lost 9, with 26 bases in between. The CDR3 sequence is CASSLRQGVHQGPQHF. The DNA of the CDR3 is TGTGCCAGCTCACTTCGCCAAGGGGTCCACCAGGGGCCCCAGCATTTT.

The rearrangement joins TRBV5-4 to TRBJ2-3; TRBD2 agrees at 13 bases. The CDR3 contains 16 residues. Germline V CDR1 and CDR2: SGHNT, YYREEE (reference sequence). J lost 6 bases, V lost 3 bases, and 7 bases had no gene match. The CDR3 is CASSWWTSGSSDTQYF. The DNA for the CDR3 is TGTGCCAGCAGCTGGTGGACTAGCGGGAGTTCGGATACGCAGTATTTT.

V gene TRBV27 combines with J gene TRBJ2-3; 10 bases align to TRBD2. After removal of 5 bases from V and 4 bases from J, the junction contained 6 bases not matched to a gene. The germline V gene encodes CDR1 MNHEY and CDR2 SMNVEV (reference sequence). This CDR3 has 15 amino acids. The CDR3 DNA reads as TGTGCCAGCAGTATCCGAGCGGGAGGGCCAGATACGCAGTATTTT. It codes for CASSIRAGGPDTQYF.

CDR3 in DNA: TGTGCCAGCAGTTTAATGGGGGCCCTCTATGGCTACACCTTC. This gives the protein CASSLMGALYGYTF. The chain recombines TRBV27 with TRBJ1-2; tentatively, D is TRBD1 (6 bases). Deletions cut 2 bases from V and 4 bases from J, with 11 bases between. Germline V gene data show CDR1 as MNHEY and CDR2 as SMNVEV (reference sequence). The CDR3 totals 14 residues.

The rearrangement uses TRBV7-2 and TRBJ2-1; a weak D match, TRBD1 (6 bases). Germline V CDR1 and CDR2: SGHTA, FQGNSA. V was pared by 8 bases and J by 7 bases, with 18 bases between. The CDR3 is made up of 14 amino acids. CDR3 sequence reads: CASLSEDSTNEQFF. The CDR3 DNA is TGTGCCAGCTTAAGCGAGGACAGCACGAATGAGCAGTTCTTC.

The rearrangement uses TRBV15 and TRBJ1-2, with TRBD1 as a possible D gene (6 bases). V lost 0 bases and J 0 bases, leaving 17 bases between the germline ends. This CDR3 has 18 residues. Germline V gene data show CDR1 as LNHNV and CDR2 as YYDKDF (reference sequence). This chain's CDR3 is CATSRDISRGLTNYGYTF. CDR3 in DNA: TGTGCCACCAGCAGAGATATTAGCAGGGGTCTGACTAACTATGGCTACACCTTC.

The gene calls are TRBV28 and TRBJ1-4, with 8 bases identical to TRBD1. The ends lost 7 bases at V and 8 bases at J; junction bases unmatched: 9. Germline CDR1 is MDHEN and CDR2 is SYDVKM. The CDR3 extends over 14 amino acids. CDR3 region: CASKYQGAGEKLFF. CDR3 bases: TGTGCCAGCAAATACCAGGGGGCCGGGGAAAAACTGTTTTTT.

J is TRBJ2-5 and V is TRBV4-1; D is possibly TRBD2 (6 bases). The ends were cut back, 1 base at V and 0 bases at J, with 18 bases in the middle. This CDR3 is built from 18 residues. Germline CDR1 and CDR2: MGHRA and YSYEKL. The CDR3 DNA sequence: TGCGCCAGCAGCCAAGTTGGGCGGGAAAGGGTTTACCAAGAGACCCAGTACTTC. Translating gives CASSQVGRERVYQETQYF.

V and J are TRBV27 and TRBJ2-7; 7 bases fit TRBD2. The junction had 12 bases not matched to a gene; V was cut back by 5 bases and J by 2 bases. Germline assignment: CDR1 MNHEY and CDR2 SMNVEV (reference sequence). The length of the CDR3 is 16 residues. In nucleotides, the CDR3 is TGTGCCAGCAGTCCGGGACTCGGGACTAACCCCTACGAGCAGTACTTC. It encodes CASSPGLGTNPYEQYF.

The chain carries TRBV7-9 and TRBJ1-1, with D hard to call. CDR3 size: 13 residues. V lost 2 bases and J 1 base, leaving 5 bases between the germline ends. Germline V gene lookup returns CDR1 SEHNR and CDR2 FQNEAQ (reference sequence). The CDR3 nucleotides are TGTGCCAGCAGCTTAAATAAGAACACTGAAGCTTTCTTT. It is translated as CASSLNKNTEAFF.

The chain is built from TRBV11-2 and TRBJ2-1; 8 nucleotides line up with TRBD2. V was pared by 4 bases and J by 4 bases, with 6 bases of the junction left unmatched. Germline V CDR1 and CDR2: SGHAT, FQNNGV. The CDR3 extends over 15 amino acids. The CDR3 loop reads CASSWVRGAYNEQFF. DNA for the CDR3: TGTGCCAGCAGCTGGGTGCGGGGGGCTTACAATGAGCAGTTCTTC.

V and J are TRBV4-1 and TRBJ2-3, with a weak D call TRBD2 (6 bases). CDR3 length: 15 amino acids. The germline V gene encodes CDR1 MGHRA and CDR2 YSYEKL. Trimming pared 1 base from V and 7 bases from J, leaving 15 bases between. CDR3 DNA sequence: TGCGCCAGCAGCCAAGGCTTAAGGGGCGGGAATACGCAGTATTTT. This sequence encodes CASSQGLRGGNTQYF.

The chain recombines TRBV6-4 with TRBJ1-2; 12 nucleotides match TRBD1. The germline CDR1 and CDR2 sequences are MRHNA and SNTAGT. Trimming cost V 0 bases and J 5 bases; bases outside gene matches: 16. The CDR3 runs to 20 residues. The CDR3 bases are TGTGCCAGCAGTGACTCCAAGGCCGGGACAGGGGGCGCCTCTTTTTATGGCTACACCTTC. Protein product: CASSDSKAGTGGASFYGYTF.

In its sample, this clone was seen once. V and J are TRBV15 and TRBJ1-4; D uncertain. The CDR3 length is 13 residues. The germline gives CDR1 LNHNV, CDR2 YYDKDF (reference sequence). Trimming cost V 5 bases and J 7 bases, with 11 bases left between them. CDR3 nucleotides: TGTGCCACCAGCGGTGTCACGGGTGAAAAACTGTTTTTT. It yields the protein CATSGVTGEKLFF.

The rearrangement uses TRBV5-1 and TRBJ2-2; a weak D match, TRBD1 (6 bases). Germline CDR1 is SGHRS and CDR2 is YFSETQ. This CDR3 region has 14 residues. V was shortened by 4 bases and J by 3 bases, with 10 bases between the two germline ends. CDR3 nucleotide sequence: TGCGCCAGCAGCGCAGCAGGGGACACCGGGGAGCTGTTTTTT. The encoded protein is CASSAAGDTGELFF.

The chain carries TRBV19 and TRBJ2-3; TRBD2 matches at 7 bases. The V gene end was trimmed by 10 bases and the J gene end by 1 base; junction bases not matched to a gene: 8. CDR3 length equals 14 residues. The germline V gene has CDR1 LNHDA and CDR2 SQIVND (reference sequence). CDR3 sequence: CATCRSGGTDTQYF. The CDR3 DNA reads TGTGCCACATGCCGGAGCGGGGGCACAGATACGCAGTATTTT.

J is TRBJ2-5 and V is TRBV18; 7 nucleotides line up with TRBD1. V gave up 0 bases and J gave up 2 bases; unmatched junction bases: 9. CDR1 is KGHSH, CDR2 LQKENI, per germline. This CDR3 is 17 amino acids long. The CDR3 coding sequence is TGTGCCAGCTCACCACCTACAGGGGCGAACCTTCAAGAGACCCAGTACTTC. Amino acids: CASSPPTGANLQETQYF.

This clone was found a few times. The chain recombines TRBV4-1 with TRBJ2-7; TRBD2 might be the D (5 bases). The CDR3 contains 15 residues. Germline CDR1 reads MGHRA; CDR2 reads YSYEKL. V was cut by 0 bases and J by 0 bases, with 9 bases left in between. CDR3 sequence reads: CASSQDSDYSYEQYF. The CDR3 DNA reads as TGCGCCAGCAGCCAAGATAGTGACTACTCCTACGAGCAGTACTTC.

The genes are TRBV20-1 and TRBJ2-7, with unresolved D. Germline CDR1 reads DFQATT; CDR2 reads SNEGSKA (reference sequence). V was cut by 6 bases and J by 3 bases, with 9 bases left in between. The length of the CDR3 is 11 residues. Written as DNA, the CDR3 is TGCAGTGCCCTTTCGGGCTACGAGCAGTACTTC. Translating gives CSALSGYEQYF.